A single sample gave rise to the 16 T cell receptor beta chains below, sequenced in a study of response to subunit inactivated influenza vaccine. TCRdb re-derived calls from the RT-PCR reads in MiXCR, one entry per CDR3 protein. Among 450,000 to 700,000 distinct CDR3 sequences, 13% to 15% were seen once, and the ten largest hold over 8.5%. The sequenced sample was PBMCs from blood, obtained about 13 days after vaccination. The receptors here all came from a man aged 45 to 65 who received an inactivated influenza vaccine.

CDR3 coding DNA: TGTGCCAGCAGTGATCCCACCCTTACCGGCGGGGGCTATTTTGGGCAAGAGACCCAGTACTTC. Translating gives CASSDPTLTGGGYFGQETQYF. This chain uses TRBV25-1 with TRBJ2-5, with D perhaps TRBD2 (7 bases). Germline V lookup: CDR1 MGHDK, CDR2 SYGVNS. V lost 3 bases to trimming and J lost 2 bases, with 31 bases between them. The CDR3 runs to 21 residues.

The chain is built from TRBV20-1 and TRBJ2-1; 7 bases are shared with TRBD2. With V trimmed by 6 bases and J by 1 base, 9 bases remained unmatched. The CDR3 has 15 amino acids. Germline V CDR1 and CDR2: DFQATT, SNEGSKA (reference sequence). Here the CDR3 reads CSASRAGVSYNEQFF. CDR3 sequence (DNA): TGCAGTGCATCCCGGGCGGGGGTTTCCTACAATGAGCAGTTCTTC.

A few counts support this clonotype. The J gene is TRBJ2-7, the V gene TRBV6-1, with D uncertain. Germline assignment: CDR1 MNHNS and CDR2 SASEGT. The CDR3 loop spans 13 amino acids. The germline V and J ends were trimmed by 7 bases and 2 bases, with 12 bases remaining between them. For the CDR3, the DNA is TGTGCCAGCAATCGACCTAATACCTACGAGCAGTACTTC. The encoded protein is CASNRPNTYEQYF.

This clonotype was counted between two and nine times. The V call is TRBV3-1, the J call TRBJ1-6; D is unclear. The V end lost 5 bases, the J end lost 7 bases, and 9 bases lay between the germline ends. Germline V CDR1 and CDR2: LGHDT, YNNKEL (reference sequence). The length of the CDR3 is 13 residues. The CDR3 region is CASSSTTNSPLHF. The CDR3 DNA is TGTGCCAGCAGCTCCACGACCAATTCACCCCTCCACTTT.

This clonotype was counted only a few times. The chain uses TRBV20-1 and TRBJ2-7; D is possibly TRBD2 (6 bases). The CDR3 length is 14 residues. Germline CDR1 is DFQATT and CDR2 is SNEGSKA (reference sequence). Deletions cut 7 bases from V and 0 bases from J, with 16 bases between. This CDR3 is CSETDYSASYEQYF. CDR3 bases: TGCAGTGAAACGGACTACTCAGCCTCCTACGAGCAGTACTTC.

This clonotype appeared a few times. At one end, the junction sequence differs from germline, possibly due to a read error. The chain joins TRBV20-1 to TRBJ2-5; the D gene is possibly TRBD2 (6 bases). The CDR3 is 14 residues long. In germline, CDR1 is DFQATT, CDR2 SNEGSKA (reference sequence). Here the CDR3 reads CSARAGMPQETQYF. CDR3 nucleotides: TGCAGTGCCAGAGCGGGCATGCCTCAAGAGACCCAGTACTTC.

This clonotype has more than one count but fewer than ten. This rearrangement joins TRBV10-3 to TRBJ1-5; D not certain. Germline-derived CDR1 and CDR2 are ENHRY and SYGVKD. With 8 bases removed from V and 7 bases from J, the gap between germline ends came to 15 bases. This CDR3 has 13 amino acids. This CDR3 reads CAIRAVHGQPQHF. CDR3 in DNA: TGTGCCATCCGGGCCGTACATGGACAGCCCCAGCATTTT.

This clonotype has a count of ten or more. The chain is built from TRBV5-1 and TRBJ1-2, with D uncertain. The CDR3 loop spans 12 amino acids. CDR1 is SGHRS and CDR2 is YFSETQ in the germline V gene. V was cut by 3 bases and J by 8 bases, with 11 bases left in between. DNA of the CDR3: TGCGCCAGCAGCTCCGGGTCCGCCGGCTACACCTTC. Translating gives CASSSGSAGYTF.

This clonotype was picked up one time. The CDR3 carries no conserved terminal phenylalanine or tryptophan, so it likely arises from a read error. V is TRBV20-1 and J is TRBJ2-2, with D perhaps TRBD2 (6 bases). Trimming shortened V by 0 bases and J by 5 bases, and 16 bases separated the two germline ends. This CDR3 has 16 residues. The germline gives CDR1 DFQATT, CDR2 SNEGSKA (reference sequence). In nucleotides, the CDR3 is TGCAGTGCTAGAGATCTTCGGGAGCAGGTTACCGGGGAGCTGTTTTCT. Translated, it gives CSARDLREQVTGELFS.

Remarks on this clonotype: This could be a read error, since a much larger clone is one nucleotide away. J is TRBJ2-1 and V is TRBV7-2, with 9 nucleotides matching TRBD2. V gave up 5 bases and J gave up 5 bases; unmatched junction bases: 7. CDR1 is SGHTA and CDR2 is FQGNSA in the germline V gene. The CDR3 runs to 15 residues. The CDR3 loop is CASSTLAGMNNEQFF. In DNA form, the CDR3 reads TGTGCCAGCAGCACGCTAGCGGGGATGAACAATGAGCAGTTCTTC.

This clonotype was seen only a few times. Here the CDR3 reads CASSLTAVGETQYF. CDR3 DNA: TGTGCCAGCAGTTTAACAGCGGTCGGGGAGACCCAGTACTTC. The chain recombines TRBV5-6 with TRBJ2-5; D possibly corresponds to TRBD2 (5 bases). V dropped 5 bases and J dropped 5 bases, with 16 bases sitting between them. Germline CDR1 is SGHDT and CDR2 is YYEEEE. CDR3 length equals 14 residues.

This sequence joins TRBV20-1 and TRBJ2-7, with 7 nucleotides matching TRBD2. CDR3 length: 14 amino acids. Germline lookup yields CDR1 DFQATT and CDR2 SNEGSKA (reference sequence). V dropped 4 bases and J dropped 2; count of bases not matched to a gene: 8. CDR3 loop: CSAKTSSGTYEQYF. The CDR3 DNA reads TGCAGTGCTAAAACGTCTAGCGGCACCTACGAGCAGTACTTC.

This chain links TRBV3-1 with TRBJ2-7, with 8 nucleotides matching TRBD2. The V and J ends lost 4 bases and 0 bases, in that order; junction bases with no gene match: 5. In germline, CDR1 is LGHDT, CDR2 YNNKEL (reference sequence). This CDR3 spans 15 amino acids. The CDR3 sequence is CASSLERGFSYEQYF. The CDR3 DNA sequence: TGTGCCAGCAGCCTGGAGCGGGGGTTCTCCTACGAGCAGTACTTC.

This clonotype was picked up many times. The chain joins TRBV27 to TRBJ2-3, with 14 positions matching TRBD2. The V gene's germline CDR1 is MNHEY and CDR2 SMNVEV (reference sequence). CDR3 length: 17 amino acids. V lost 8 bases and J lost 1; bases outside the gene matches: 8. CDR3 sequence (DNA): TGTGCCAGCCGACTCCCGGGACTAGCGGGAGGCACAGATACGCAGTATTTT. Translated: CASRLPGLAGGTDTQYF.

This clonotype was seen only a few times. This sequence joins TRBV15 and TRBJ2-3; D remains unclear. Germline V gene data show CDR1 as LNHNV and CDR2 as YYDKDF (reference sequence). Trimming stripped 2 bases from V and 6 bases from J, with 15 bases between. This CDR3 is 15 amino acids long. The CDR3 coding sequence is TGTGCCACCAGCAGATCAGGCCTCATTATGGATACGCAGTATTTT. It codes for CATSRSGLIMDTQYF.

V is TRBV15 and J is TRBJ1-5; possibly TRBD1 for D (6 bases). The CDR3 consists of 15 residues. Looked up from germline, CDR1 is LNHNV and CDR2 is YYDKDF (reference sequence). Between the trimmed V and J ends, which lost 1 base and 9 bases, there was a span of 16 bases. CDR3 in DNA: TGTGCCACCAGCAGAGGGGAACAGGGATTAGGGCCCCAGCATTTT. The encoded protein is CATSRGEQGLGPQHF.